This is a list of T cell receptor beta chains from one sample in a study of T cells in Graves' hyperthyroidism and ophthalmopathy. TCRdb ran MiXCR on the multiplex PCR reads and lists one entry per CDR3 protein. The repertoire has around 190,000 distinct CDR3 sequences, more than 15% of them found once; the top ten carry approximately 28%. Sequences were obtained from blood. The receptors were sampled from a woman in her forties or fifties with Graves' hyperthyroidism. Both conserved end residues are part of each CDR3. The order of the fields is V gene, clone size, D gene, J gene, CDR3 DNA, CDR3 protein. The D gene is left open where the match is weak. Some rows mark clone size as missing; the rest say once, few, many or name a class of expanded clone.

v_call: TRBV11-1
clone_size: NA
d_call: TRBD1
j_call: TRBJ1-1
cdr3_nt: TGTGCCAGCAGCTTTCGACAGGGGGCTACTGAAGCTTTCTTT
cdr3_aa: CASSFRQGATEAFF

v_call: TRBV7-3
clone_size: few
d_call: NA
j_call: TRBJ1-1
cdr3_nt: TGTGCCAGCAGCTTATTCTCAGGGGCGGGCACTGAAGCTTTCTTT
cdr3_aa: CASSLFSGAGTEAFF

v_call: TRBV13
clone_size: NA
d_call: TRBD1
j_call: TRBJ1-3
cdr3_nt: TGTGCCAGCAGCTTCAAGACAGGGTTTGGAAACACCATATATTTT
cdr3_aa: CASSFKTGFGNTIYF

v_call: TRBV6-1
clone_size: many
d_call: TRBD1
j_call: TRBJ2-7
cdr3_nt: TGTGCCAGCAGTGAATGGGACAGGGCCCCGGATGAGCAGTACTTC
cdr3_aa: CASSEWDRAPDEQYF

v_call: TRBV18
clone_size: many
d_call: NA
j_call: TRBJ2-7
cdr3_nt: TGTGCCAGCTCAGAACAGGACTACGAGCAGTACTTC
cdr3_aa: CASSEQDYEQYF

v_call: TRBV28
clone_size: NA
d_call: NA
j_call: TRBJ1-2
cdr3_nt: TGTGCCAGCGACGAAATTTCCAGGGCGTATGGCTACACCTTC
cdr3_aa: CASDEISRAYGYTF

v_call: TRBV28
clone_size: many
d_call: TRBD1
j_call: TRBJ2-6
cdr3_nt: TGTGCCAGCAGTAGTGGGACAGCCTCTGGGGCCAACGTCCTGACTTTC
cdr3_aa: CASSSGTASGANVLTF

v_call: TRBV5-1
clone_size: NA
d_call: NA
j_call: TRBJ2-6
cdr3_nt: TGCGCCAGCAGCTTGGACACTGGGGCCAACGTCCTGACTTTC
cdr3_aa: CASSLDTGANVLTF

v_call: TRBV18
clone_size: many
d_call: TRBD1
j_call: TRBJ2-3
cdr3_nt: TGTGCCAGCTCACCACGGGACAGGGGCACAGATACGCAGTATTTT
cdr3_aa: CASSPRDRGTDTQYF

v_call: TRBV5-1
clone_size: NA
d_call: NA
j_call: TRBJ1-4
cdr3_nt: TGCGCCAGCAGCTCTCGGGGAGGTGGAGAAAAACTGTTTTTT
cdr3_aa: CASSSRGGGEKLFF

v_call: TRBV9
clone_size: many
d_call: NA
j_call: TRBJ2-3
cdr3_nt: TGTGCCAGCAGCGCAGCCAACAGGGTGTCCCCCACAGATACGCAGTATTTT
cdr3_aa: CASSAANRVSPTDTQYF

v_call: TRBV10-3
clone_size: NA
d_call: NA
j_call: TRBJ2-7
cdr3_nt: TGTGCCATCAGTGAGTCGACCGTCAGCTACGAGCAGTACTTC
cdr3_aa: CAISESTVSYEQYF

v_call: TRBV3-1
clone_size: NA
d_call: TRBD2
j_call: TRBJ2-1
cdr3_nt: TGTGCCAGCAGCCAAGAAAGGACTAGCGGAAACAATGAGCAGTTCTTC
cdr3_aa: CASSQERTSGNNEQFF

v_call: TRBV11-2
clone_size: NA
d_call: TRBD2
j_call: TRBJ2-7
cdr3_nt: TGTGCCAGCAGCTTAAGACTAGCGGGGTACTACAAGCAGTACTTC
cdr3_aa: CASSLRLAGYYKQYF

v_call: TRBV5-4
clone_size: few
d_call: TRBD2
j_call: TRBJ2-3
cdr3_nt: TGTGCCAGCAGCTTGAGACTAGCGGGTTTTCGAGATACGCAGTATTTT
cdr3_aa: CASSLRLAGFRDTQYF

v_call: TRBV2
clone_size: many
d_call: NA
j_call: TRBJ1-1
cdr3_nt: TGTGCCAGCAGTCCCGCCGGGGGGCGCAAAACTGAAGCTTTCTTT
cdr3_aa: CASSPAGGRKTEAFF

v_call: TRBV7-9
clone_size: many
d_call: TRBD1
j_call: TRBJ2-7
cdr3_nt: TGTGCCAGCAGCTTAGCAAATAGCGGACAGGGACCCTACGAGCAGTACTTC
cdr3_aa: CASSLANSGQGPYEQYF

v_call: TRBV28
clone_size: many
d_call: NA
j_call: TRBJ2-2
cdr3_nt: TGTGCCAGCAGTGGTCGGAACACCGGGGAGCTGTTTTTT
cdr3_aa: CASSGRNTGELFF

v_call: TRBV28
clone_size: many
d_call: TRBD2
j_call: TRBJ2-5
cdr3_nt: TGTGCCAGCAGTTTGACGCGGGGGGGCTTCTCCCTTCTTATGTACTTC
cdr3_aa: CASSLTRGGFSLLMYF

v_call: TRBV6-2/TRBV6-3
clone_size: many
d_call: TRBD1
j_call: TRBJ1-1
cdr3_nt: TGTGCCAGCAGTTACGGACAGGCCCTGAACACTGAAGCTTTCTTT
cdr3_aa: CASSYGQALNTEAFF

v_call: TRBV7-2
clone_size: many
d_call: NA
j_call: TRBJ1-1
cdr3_nt: TGTGCCAGCAGCTTCCACAAGAACACTGAAGCTTTCTTT
cdr3_aa: CASSFHKNTEAFF

v_call: TRBV2
clone_size: many
d_call: NA
j_call: TRBJ1-5
cdr3_nt: TGTGCCAGCACTGAGCGGCAGGGGAATCAGCCCCAGCATTTT
cdr3_aa: CASTERQGNQPQHF

v_call: TRBV7-9
clone_size: many
d_call: NA
j_call: TRBJ1-1
cdr3_nt: TGTGCCAGCAGCTTCGCCGGCACTGAAGCTTTCTTT
cdr3_aa: CASSFAGTEAFF

v_call: TRBV3-1
clone_size: many
d_call: TRBD2
j_call: TRBJ2-1
cdr3_nt: TGTGCCAGCAGCCAAGTCCCCGGACTAGCGAACATTGAGCAGTTCTTC
cdr3_aa: CASSQVPGLANIEQFF

v_call: TRBV6-1
clone_size: many
d_call: TRBD1
j_call: TRBJ1-6
cdr3_nt: TGTGCCAGCAGTTCCGGGACAGGGCAGTTAGGTTCACCCCTCCACTTT
cdr3_aa: CASSSGTGQLGSPLHF

v_call: TRBV24-1
clone_size: NA
d_call: TRBD2
j_call: TRBJ2-1
cdr3_nt: TGTGCCACCAGTGAAGCGGGAGCTTACAATGAGCAGTTCTTC
cdr3_aa: CATSEAGAYNEQFF

v_call: TRBV5-5
clone_size: few
d_call: NA
j_call: TRBJ2-2
cdr3_nt: TGTGCCAGCAGCTTCAACTCAGGGAATTACGGGGAGCTGTTTTTT
cdr3_aa: CASSFNSGNYGELFF

v_call: TRBV7-8
clone_size: many
d_call: TRBD1
j_call: TRBJ1-1
cdr3_nt: TGTGCCAGCAGTTTCCAGGGGGGCACTGAAGCTTTCTTT
cdr3_aa: CASSFQGGTEAFF

v_call: TRBV7-9
clone_size: many
d_call: TRBD1
j_call: TRBJ2-1
cdr3_nt: TGTGCCAGCAGCCCCCGACCACAGGGGGATGAGCAGTTCTTC
cdr3_aa: CASSPRPQGDEQFF

v_call: TRBV5-1
clone_size: NA
d_call: NA
j_call: TRBJ2-7
cdr3_nt: TGCGCCAGCACGACCCGGTCCCCCTCCTACGAGCAGTACTTC
cdr3_aa: CASTTRSPSYEQYF

v_call: TRBV6-1
clone_size: many
d_call: NA
j_call: TRBJ1-2
cdr3_nt: TGTGCCAGCAGACTACACGGTGGAGGGGGAGATGGCTACACCTTC
cdr3_aa: CASRLHGGGGDGYTF

v_call: TRBV6-1
clone_size: many
d_call: NA
j_call: TRBJ2-7
cdr3_nt: TGTGCCAGCACCCGACGGGGCCCCTACGAGCAGTACTTC
cdr3_aa: CASTRRGPYEQYF

v_call: TRBV5-5
clone_size: many
d_call: NA
j_call: TRBJ1-2
cdr3_nt: TGTGCCAGCAGCGACCGAGGAGACCGCAACTATGGCTACACCTTC
cdr3_aa: CASSDRGDRNYGYTF

v_call: TRBV2
clone_size: many
d_call: NA
j_call: TRBJ2-3
cdr3_nt: TGTGCCAGCAGTGAAGCGCGGGCTGCAGATACGCAGTATTTT
cdr3_aa: CASSEARAADTQYF

v_call: TRBV7-9
clone_size: many
d_call: TRBD1
j_call: TRBJ1-1
cdr3_nt: TGTGCCAGCAGCTTACAGGGGGCTAGCACTGAAGCTTTCTTT
cdr3_aa: CASSLQGASTEAFF

v_call: TRBV24-1
clone_size: many
d_call: NA
j_call: TRBJ1-1
cdr3_nt: TGTGCCACCAGTGATTCTCTGGGGGCAGCTTTCTTT
cdr3_aa: CATSDSLGAAFF

v_call: TRBV2
clone_size: many
d_call: TRBD1
j_call: TRBJ2-1
cdr3_nt: TGTGCCAGCAGGGACCGGGACAGCGTTTACAATGAGCAGTTCTTC
cdr3_aa: CASRDRDSVYNEQFF

v_call: TRBV19
clone_size: many
d_call: NA
j_call: TRBJ2-4
cdr3_nt: TGTGCCAGTAGTATCGGGCAGTCCAAAAACATTCAGTACTTC
cdr3_aa: CASSIGQSKNIQYF

v_call: TRBV7-8
clone_size: few
d_call: NA
j_call: TRBJ2-1
cdr3_nt: TGTGCCAGCAGCTTAGGGACAGCCACCCAGGGGAGCTCCTACAATGAGCAGTTCTTC
cdr3_aa: CASSLGTATQGSSYNEQFF

v_call: TRBV20-1
clone_size: many
d_call: NA
j_call: TRBJ2-6
cdr3_nt: TGCAGTGCTAGGCTGCGCTCTGGGGCCAACGTCCTGACTTTC
cdr3_aa: CSARLRSGANVLTF

v_call: TRBV10-1
clone_size: many
d_call: NA
j_call: TRBJ1-5
cdr3_nt: TGCGCCAGCAGTGCGACAGCGAATCAGCCCCAGCATTTT
cdr3_aa: CASSATANQPQHF

v_call: TRBV11-2
clone_size: once
d_call: NA
j_call: TRBJ1-1
cdr3_nt: TGTGTCAGCACCCCCTGGGGACACACCGAAGCTTTCTTT
cdr3_aa: CVSTPWGHTEAFF

v_call: TRBV28
clone_size: once
d_call: NA
j_call: TRBJ1-5
cdr3_nt: TGTGCCAGCAGTTTAGGAGGCCCGGGCAATCAGCCCCAGCATTTT
cdr3_aa: CASSLGGPGNQPQHF

v_call: TRBV7-8
clone_size: many
d_call: NA
j_call: TRBJ2-7
cdr3_nt: TGTGCCAGCAGCCCCTGGAGGGGAAGATCCTACGAGCAGTACTTC
cdr3_aa: CASSPWRGRSYEQYF

v_call: TRBV12-3/TRBV12-4
clone_size: many
d_call: TRBD1
j_call: TRBJ2-2
cdr3_nt: TGTGCCAGCAGCCAAAGGACAGGGAAGGGCGGCGGGGAGCTGTTTTTT
cdr3_aa: CASSQRTGKGGGELFF

v_call: TRBV7-9
clone_size: many
d_call: TRBD1
j_call: TRBJ1-2
cdr3_nt: TGTGCCAGCAGTCCAACAGGGGGAGCCTGGGGCTACACCTTC
cdr3_aa: CASSPTGGAWGYTF

v_call: TRBV7-6
clone_size: many
d_call: TRBD1
j_call: TRBJ2-7
cdr3_nt: TGTGCCAGCAGCCCGTTACCCGGGACAGGGCTGAACGAGCAGTACTTC
cdr3_aa: CASSPLPGTGLNEQYF

v_call: TRBV5-4
clone_size: many
d_call: NA
j_call: TRBJ2-5
cdr3_nt: TGTGCCAGCAGCTTGCCGTTAGGCAGGTCTTCCCAAGAGACCCAGTACTTC
cdr3_aa: CASSLPLGRSSQETQYF

v_call: TRBV4-1
clone_size: NA
d_call: NA
j_call: TRBJ2-7
cdr3_nt: TGCGCCAGCAGCCAAAAGACCGGACCAATGCAGTACTTC
cdr3_aa: CASSQKTGPMQYF

v_call: TRBV19
clone_size: NA
d_call: TRBD2
j_call: TRBJ2-1
cdr3_nt: TGTGCCAGTGGTATAGGACTAGCGGCATACAATGAGCAGTTCTTC
cdr3_aa: CASGIGLAAYNEQFF

v_call: TRBV15
clone_size: many
d_call: NA
j_call: TRBJ1-1
cdr3_nt: TGTGCCACCAGCAGGCGATCAGACACTGAAGCTTTCTTT
cdr3_aa: CATSRRSDTEAFF

v_call: TRBV9
clone_size: many
d_call: NA
j_call: TRBJ2-5
cdr3_nt: TGTGCCAGCAGCGTCACGACGGTAGGGGTAGAGACCCAGTACTTC
cdr3_aa: CASSVTTVGVETQYF